Below, 23 T cell receptor beta chains from the same sample are listed, as sequenced in a study of T cell repertoires in cytomegalovirus infection (dated by TCRdb to between 2017 and 2020). The data were produced on an Illumina HiSeq 1500. Using fastp trimming at Q25 and MiXCR clonotype assembly, TCRdb reanalyzed the public sequencing data and kept in-frame beta chains. Entries are consolidated by CDR3 protein sequence, retaining the most common genes and DNA. This sample comprises 210,000 or so distinct CDR3 sequences, 6.5% of them detected only once. Around 6.9% of the sample rests with the top ten. Material for sequencing was PBMCs. All receptors derive from a human donor in good health (CMV status not recorded). Some clones in this sample may be carry-over from other donors' samples.

With regard to this clonotype: With a much larger clone just one base away, this may be a read error. This sequence joins TRBV7-3 and TRBJ1-2, with unresolved D. Germline V gives CDR1 SGHTA, CDR2 FQGTGA. The CDR3 loop spans 12 amino acids. In DNA form, the CDR3 reads TGTACCAGCAGCTTACCCGGTAGCAGCTACACCTTC. This gives the protein CTSSLPGSSYTF.

There are many counts of this clonotype. One end of the junction fails to match germline, which may point to a read error. The rearrangement joins TRBV5-1 to TRBJ1-1; D may be TRBD1 (5 bases). Germline V CDR1 and CDR2: SGHRS, YFSETQ. The CDR3 spans 14 residues. The CDR3 nucleotides are TGTGCCAGCAGCTCCGACAGACTGAACACTGAAGCTTTCTTT. This translates into CASSSDRLNTEAFF. Supplemented by reference TRBV5-1 and TRBJ1-1, the full variable domain reads KAGVTQTPRYLIKTRGQQVTLSCSPISGHRSVSWYQQTPGQGLQFLFEYFSETQRNKGNFPGRFSGRQFSNSRSEMNVSTLELGDSALYLCASSSDRLNTEAFFGQGTRLTVV.

The table lists this clonotype with many counts. The chain recombines TRBV11-2 with TRBJ2-5; the D gene is possibly TRBD1 (6 bases). The V and J ends lost 1 base and 5 bases respectively, with 8 bases between them. Germline V lookup: CDR1 SGHAT, CDR2 FQNNGV. CDR3 length equals 13 residues. The CDR3 is CASSLAGDETQYF. The CDR3 DNA follows: TGTGCCAGCAGCTTAGCAGGGGACGAGACCCAGTACTTC.

Remarks on this clonotype: One base away lies a much larger clone, so this may be a sequencing read error. The rearrangement joins TRBV12-3 or TRBV12-4 to TRBJ1-1; TRBD1 might be the D (5 bases). The CDR3 runs 16 residues. V dropped 6 bases and J dropped 1 base, with 18 bases sitting between them. CDR3 sequence reads: CASSWGRQSRNTEAFF. In DNA form, the CDR3 reads TGTGCCAGCAGCTGGGGACGTCAGAGCAGGAACACTGAAGCTTTCTTT.

This clonotype was found many times. An end of the junction differs from the germline gene, which may be a read error. J is TRBJ1-1 and V is TRBV7-7; D possibly corresponds to TRBD1 (5 bases). The CDR3 covers 17 residues. Per germline, CDR1 SSHAT and CDR2 FNYEAQ (reference sequence). The CDR3 reads CASSLERGEHWNTEAFF. DNA of the CDR3: TGTGCTAGCAGCTTAGAACGGGGGGAACACTGGAACACTGAAGCTTTCTTT.

The chain uses TRBV29-1 and TRBJ2-3; TRBD1 matches 8 bases. The CDR3 runs to 13 residues. CDR1 SQVTM and CDR2 ANQGSEA come from the germline V gene. Unmatched junction bases numbered 6, after V lost 6 bases and J lost 4 bases. The CDR3 bases are TGCAGCGTGAGGACAGGGTACTCAGATACGCAGTATTTT. This gives the protein CSVRTGYSDTQYF.

The chain uses TRBV12-3 or TRBV12-4 and TRBJ2-5, with D possibly matching TRBD1 (5 bases). V shed 8 bases and J shed 0 bases, with 10 bases lying between them. This CDR3 is built from 13 residues. CDR3 residues: CASGAENQETQYF. As DNA, the CDR3 is TGTGCCAGCGGGGCAGAAAACCAAGAGACCCAGTACTTC.

This clonotype was detected a few times. This rearrangement joins TRBV5-1 to TRBJ2-7; D tentatively fits TRBD1 or TRBD2 (5 bases each). V lost 4 bases, J lost 3 bases, and 8 bases lay in between. This CDR3 is 12 amino acids long. Germline V CDR1 and CDR2: SGHRS, YFSETQ. Written as DNA, the CDR3 is TGCGCCAGCAGCGAGAGGGGCTACGAGCAGTACTTC. Amino acid sequence: CASSERGYEQYF.

The table lists this clonotype with many counts. The chain joins TRBV12-5 to TRBJ1-4, with 8 nucleotides matching TRBD1. CDR1 and CDR2 from the germline V gene are LGHNT and FRNRAP. The CDR3 loop spans 16 amino acids. After removal of 6 bases from V and 6 bases from J, the junction contained 12 bases not matched to a gene. The CDR3 protein is CASGPGQGDVYEKLFF. For the CDR3, the DNA is TGTGCTAGTGGCCCTGGACAGGGCGATGTTTATGAAAAACTGTTTTTT.

The chain uses TRBV20-1 and TRBJ2-1, with D uncertain. CDR1 DFQATT and CDR2 SNEGSKA come from the germline V gene (reference sequence). V lost 2 bases to trimming and J lost 4 bases, with 3 bases between them. This CDR3 has 11 amino acids. The CDR3 is CSARHYNEQFF. Here the CDR3 DNA reads TGCAGTGCTAGACATTACAATGAGCAGTTCTTC.

The chain employs TRBV29-1 and TRBJ2-6; 7 nucleotides line up with TRBD1. The junction had 5 bases not matched to a gene; V was cut back by 1 base and J by 2 bases. Per the germline V gene, CDR1 is SQVTM and CDR2 is ANQGSEA. The CDR3 has 16 residues. The CDR3 protein is CSVEGQTGTGANVLTF. The CDR3 DNA reads TGCAGCGTTGAAGGCCAGACAGGGACTGGGGCCAACGTCCTGACTTTC. The variable domain in full, completed from reference TRBV29-1 and TRBJ2-6, reads SAVISQKPSRDICQRGTSLTIQCQVDSQVTMMFWYRQQPGQSLTLIATANQGSEATYESGFVIDKFPISRPNLTFSTLTVSNMSPEDSSIYLCSVEGQTGTGANVLTFGAGSRLTVL.

In this sample, this clonotype turned up many times. The V and J genes are TRBV11-3 and TRBJ2-2; no clear D gene. There are 13 residues in the CDR3. Trimming pared 4 bases from V and 6 bases from J, leaving 9 bases between. Germline V gene sequence: CDR1 SGHNT, CDR2 YENEEA. Here the CDR3 reads CASSSDSSGELFF. In nucleotides, the CDR3 is TGTGCCAGCAGCTCCGACTCGTCCGGGGAGCTGTTTTTT.

This clonotype was seen many times. The V call is TRBV23-1, the J call TRBJ1-2, with D possibly matching TRBD1 (6 bases). TRBV23-1 is filed as an ORF, its function uncertain. Trimming removed 6 bases at V and 6 bases at J, with 17 bases between. This CDR3 is 14 amino acids long. CDR3 bases: TGCGCCAGCAGGCTAAGGGACAACCTTCATGGCTACACCTTC. It yields the protein CASRLRDNLHGYTF.

There are many counts of this clonotype. The chain links TRBV7-6 to TRBJ1-1; D possibly corresponds to TRBD1 (5 bases). Germline V CDR1 and CDR2: SGHVS, FNYEAQ. Trimming took off 1 base at V and 1 base at J, with 10 bases between the two ends. The CDR3 has 15 residues. As DNA, the CDR3 is TGTGCCAGCAGCTTAGAGGCAGGGACGAACACTGAAGCTTTCTTT. Translating gives CASSLEAGTNTEAFF.

Many counts were recorded for this clonotype. The chain links TRBV29-1 to TRBJ2-7; no clear D gene. The CDR3 is 11 amino acids. Trimming took off 7 bases at V and 2 bases at J, with 9 bases between the two ends. Germline V gene sequence: CDR1 SQVTM, CDR2 ANQGSEA. CDR3 DNA sequence: TGCAGCGCCACGGTACCCTACGAGCAGTACTTC. Translated: CSATVPYEQYF.

The sample holds many counts of this clonotype. The rearrangement links TRBV7-2 to TRBJ2-5; perhaps TRBD2 as D (5 bases). From germline, CDR1 is SGHTA and CDR2 FQGNSA. The CDR3 contains 13 residues. V lost 2 bases, J lost 3 bases, and 7 bases lay in between. The CDR3 sequence: CASSLPGKETQYF. CDR3 DNA: TGTGCCAGCAGCTTACCGGGAAAAGAGACCCAGTACTTC.

This chain uses TRBV11-3 with TRBJ1-3; tentative D call: TRBD1 (5 bases). Germline loops: CDR1 SGHNT, CDR2 YENEEA. The V end lost 7 bases, the J end lost 4 bases, and 17 bases lay between the germline ends. This CDR3 contains 15 residues. CDR3 coding DNA: TGTGCCAGCAATCCGGGACGGTTAGCAGGAAACACCATATATTTT. Protein sequence: CASNPGRLAGNTIYF.

The chain links TRBV11-2 to TRBJ2-5; no clear D. The germline V and J ends were trimmed by 5 bases and 4 bases, with 14 bases remaining between them. Germline assignment: CDR1 SGHAT and CDR2 FQNNGV. The CDR3 extends over 14 amino acids. The CDR3 sequence: CASSRSATGETQYF. CDR3 coding DNA: TGTGCCAGCAGCCGCTCCGCCACGGGAGAGACCCAGTACTTC. Full variable domain (missing parts from reference TRBV11-2 and TRBJ2-5): EAGVAQSPRYKIIEKRQSVAFWCNPISGHATLYWYQQILGQGPKLLIQFQNNGVVDDSQLPKDRFSAERLKGVDSTLKIQPAKLEDSAVYLCASSRSATGETQYFGPGTRLLVL.

This clonotype was detected ten times or more. J is TRBJ1-2 and V is TRBV11-2, with a tentative D call TRBD1 (6 bases). CDR3 length: 14 amino acids. V was pared by 2 bases and J by 2 bases, with 9 bases between. Germline loops: CDR1 SGHAT, CDR2 FQNNGV. CDR3 in DNA: TGTGCCAGCAGCTTATTCGGGACAAACTATGGCTACACCTTC. Protein: CASSLFGTNYGYTF.

The chain couples TRBV29-1 to TRBJ2-1, with D unclear. This CDR3 spans 14 amino acids. The V and J ends lost 1 base and 1 base respectively, with 8 bases between them. CDR1 and CDR2 from the germline V gene are SQVTM and ANQGSEA. The CDR3 bases are TGCAGCGTTGAAGTCATACCTTCCTACAATGAGCAGTTCTTC. Its translation: CSVEVIPSYNEQFF.

In this sample, this clonotype turned up many times. This chain connects TRBV2 to TRBJ1-1; D is unclear. Trimming stripped 5 bases from V and 3 bases from J, with 16 bases between. The germline gives CDR1 SNHLY, CDR2 FYNNEI. The CDR3 sequence is 15 residues long. The CDR3 DNA reads as TGTGCCAGCAGTCCACCGGGCCTGTCATACACTGAAGCTTTCTTT. Residues: CASSPPGLSYTEAFF.

This clonotype was recorded at least ten times. The V gene is TRBV2, the J gene TRBJ2-3; TRBD1 aligns across 9 bases. V dropped 6 bases and J dropped 3; count of bases not matched to a gene: 10. Germline CDR1 reads SNHLY; CDR2 reads FYNNEI. This CDR3 region has 16 residues. CDR3 loop: CASRIGQGQGTDTQYF. The CDR3 coding sequence is TGTGCCAGCAGAATAGGACAGGGACAGGGAACAGATACGCAGTATTTT.

This clonotype was counted only a few times. The chain has TRBV12-3 or TRBV12-4 and TRBJ2-7; possible D gene TRBD1, 6 bases. CDR3 length: 15 residues. V was shortened by 4 bases and J by 3 bases, with 16 bases between the two germline ends. CDR3 sequence (DNA): TGTGCCAGCAGTTGGGGGTCGGACAGCTACTACGAGCAGTACTTC. Translating it yields CASSWGSDSYYEQYF.